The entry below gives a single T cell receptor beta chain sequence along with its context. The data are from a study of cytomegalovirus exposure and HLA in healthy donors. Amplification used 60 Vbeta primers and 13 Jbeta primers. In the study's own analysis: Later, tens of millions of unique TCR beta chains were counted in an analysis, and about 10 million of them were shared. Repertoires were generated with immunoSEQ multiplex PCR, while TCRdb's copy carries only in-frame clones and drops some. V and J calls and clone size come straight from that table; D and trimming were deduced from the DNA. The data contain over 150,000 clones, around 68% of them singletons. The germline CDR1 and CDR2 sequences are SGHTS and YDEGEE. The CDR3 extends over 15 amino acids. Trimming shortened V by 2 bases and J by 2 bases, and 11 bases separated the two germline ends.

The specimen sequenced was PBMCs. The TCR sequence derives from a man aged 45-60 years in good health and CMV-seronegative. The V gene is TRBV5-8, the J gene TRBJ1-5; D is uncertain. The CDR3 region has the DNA TGTGCCAGCAGCTTCTCCGGGAGGGGCAATCAGCCCCAGCATTTT. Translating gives CASSFSGRGNQPQHF.